Below, 20 T cell receptor beta chains from the same sample are listed, as sequenced in a study of long-term antiretroviral therapy in people with HIV. Running of the v3.0 immunoSEQ assay took place at survey level. Method: immunoSEQ multiplex PCR; TCRdb's copy keeps in-frame clones and lacks some. The profile shows roughly 12,000 clones, roughly 87% of them singletons. The source was unsorted PBMCs, collected just over 8 years after starting antiretroviral therapy. The receptors here all came from a middle-aged man with HIV.

The chain is built from TRBV29-1 and TRBJ1-1; D is possibly TRBD1 (6 bases). Germline CDR1 and CDR2: SQVTM and ANQGSEA. CDR3 length: 18 amino acids. V lost 1 base to trimming and J lost 5 bases, with 26 bases between them. The CDR3 DNA reads as TGCAGCGTTGAAGCTTTGAAACTGACAGGAGAATCTATGACTGAAGCTTTCTTT. Protein product: CSVEALKLTGESMTEAFF.

The rearrangement links TRBV9 to TRBJ1-1; D might be TRBD1 (6 bases). V dropped 6 bases and J dropped 4 bases, with 16 bases sitting between them. There are 14 residues in the CDR3. From germline, CDR1 is SGDLS and CDR2 YYNGEE. CDR3 nucleotides: TGTGCCAGCAAGGGAGGAGGAGGGGGCACTGAAGCTTTCTTT. Protein sequence: CASKGGGGGTEAFF.

The chain is built from TRBV19 and TRBJ1-5; D is unclear. Germline CDR1 is LNHDA and CDR2 is SQIVND (reference sequence). Deletions cut 3 bases from V and 0 bases from J, with 12 bases between. The CDR3 runs 16 residues. In DNA, the CDR3 is TGTGCCAGTAGTATGAGAGGAGCACATAGCAATCAGCCCCAGCATTTT. Amino acid sequence: CASSMRGAHSNQPQHF. Together with reference TRBV19 and TRBJ1-5, the CDR3 gives the full variable domain: DGGITQSPKYLFRKEGQNVTLSCEQNLNHDAMYWYRQDPGQGLRLIYYSQIVNDFQKGDIAEGYSVSREKKESFPLTVTSAQKNPTAFYLCASSMRGAHSNQPQHFGDGTRLSIL.

The chain combines TRBV15 with TRBJ1-6; maybe TRBD1 (5 bases). This CDR3 is 15 amino acids long. Trimming removed 5 bases from V and 7 bases from J, with 15 bases in between. The germline gives CDR1 LNHNV, CDR2 YYDKDF (reference sequence). The CDR3 nucleotides are TGTGCCACCAGCGGAACCATTGGGGGGAATTCACCCCTCCACTTT. Protein: CATSGTIGGNSPLHF. Drawing the rest from reference TRBV15 and TRBJ1-6, the complete variable domain is DAMVIQNPRYQVTQFGKPVTLSCSQTLNHNVMYWYQQKSSQAPKLLFHYYDKDFNNEADTPDNFQSRRPNTSFCFLDIRSPGLGDTAMYLCATSGTIGGNSPLHFGNGTRLTVT.

The chain combines TRBV19 with TRBJ1-5; D is unclear. CDR1 and CDR2 from the germline V gene are LNHDA and SQIVND (reference sequence). There are 14 residues in the CDR3. The ends were cut back, 6 bases at V and 0 bases at J, with 9 bases in the middle. Here the CDR3 reads CASSSYDSNQPQHF. The CDR3 DNA is TGTGCCAGTAGCTCTTACGATAGCAATCAGCCCCAGCATTTT.

The rearrangement joins TRBV6-1 to TRBJ2-1, with D unclear. The germline gives CDR1 MNHNS, CDR2 SASEGT. The CDR3 is 13 amino acids. Trimming left V 7 bases short and J 4 bases short, with 11 bases between. DNA of the CDR3: TGTGCCAGCAAGAAACACTGTTACAATGAGCAGTTCTTC. This gives the protein CASKKHCYNEQFF.

This sequence joins TRBV10-2 and TRBJ2-3; 8 bases line up with TRBD2. From germline, CDR1 is WSHSY and CDR2 SAAADI. This CDR3 is 19 amino acids long. Trimming at V came to 3 bases and at J to 0 bases, leaving 14 bases not matched to a gene. CDR3 nucleotide sequence: TGCGCCAGCAGTGAAATATTAGCGGGGCCGTTAACTAGCACAGATACGCAGTATTTT. Its translation is CASSEILAGPLTSTDTQYF.

The chain joins TRBV30 to TRBJ1-4; D is ambiguous. Germline V lookup: CDR1 GTSNPN, CDR2 SVGIG (reference sequence). This CDR3 spans 14 amino acids. V dropped 1 base and J dropped 5 bases, with 11 bases sitting between them. Here the CDR3 reads CAWSEGILNEKLFF. The CDR3 coding sequence is TGTGCCTGGAGTGAAGGGATTTTGAATGAAAAACTGTTTTTT.

The V and J genes are TRBV27 and TRBJ1-4; D is unresolved. The CDR3 is made up of 13 amino acids. V lost 7 bases, J lost 4 bases, and 10 bases lay in between. Germline lookup yields CDR1 MNHEY and CDR2 SMNVEV (reference sequence). For the CDR3, the DNA is TGTGCCAGCAAAAGGCGGTTTAATGAAAAACTGTTTTTT. This gives the protein CASKRRFNEKLFF.

There are a few counts of this clone. This rearrangement joins TRBV7-9 to TRBJ2-2; no clear D gene. The CDR3 is 12 amino acids. The germline V and J ends were trimmed by 1 base and 8 bases, with 5 bases remaining between them. CDR1 and CDR2 from the germline V gene are SEHNR and FQNEAQ (reference sequence). The CDR3 here is CASSLDSGELFF. CDR3 sequence (DNA): TGTGCCAGCAGCTTAGATTCTGGGGAGCTGTTTTTT.

The CDR3 nucleotides are TGTGCCAGCAGTTACGGGCAGGTGGGGACTGAAGCTTTCTTT. Protein: CASSYGQVGTEAFF. This chain joins TRBV6-5 and TRBJ1-1; D remains unclear. Trimming left V 2 bases short and J 5 bases short, with 12 bases between. Looked up from germline, CDR1 is MNHEY and CDR2 is SVGAGI. This CDR3 spans 14 amino acids.

This clone was counted a few times. The chain recombines TRBV6-4 with TRBJ2-3; perhaps TRBD1 as D (6 bases). CDR1 and CDR2 from the germline V gene are MRHNA and SNTAGT. The germline V and J ends were trimmed by 0 bases and 8 bases, with 6 bases remaining between them. The CDR3 contains 12 residues. The CDR3 coding sequence is TGTGCCAGCAGTGACTCGGGGGCTACGCAGTATTTT. Translated, it gives CASSDSGATQYF.

The V call is TRBV30, the J call TRBJ1-4; the D is unclear. CDR1 is GTSNPN and CDR2 is SVGIG in the germline V gene (reference sequence). The CDR3 has 12 residues. The V and J ends lost 3 bases and 5 bases respectively, with 7 bases between them. The CDR3 DNA sequence: TGTGCCTGGAGCATGACGAATGAAAAACTGTTTTTT. Translating it yields CAWSMTNEKLFF.

CDR3 sequence (DNA): TGTGCCAGCAGCTTAGAACGGGGGGGAGTAGGCAATGAGCAGTTCTTC. It encodes CASSLERGGVGNEQFF. The gene calls are TRBV7-9 and TRBJ2-1; TRBD2 matches at 8 bases. The J segment lost 6 bases and the V segment lost 1 base, leaving 8 bases of the junction unmatched. Germline V gives CDR1 SEHNR, CDR2 FQNEAQ (reference sequence). The CDR3 length is 16 residues. Full variable domain (remainder filled in from reference TRBV7-9 and TRBJ2-1): DTGVSQNPRHKITKRGQNVTFRCDPISEHNRLYWYRQTLGQGPEFLTYFQNEAQLEKSRLLSDRFSAERPKGSFSTLEIQRTEQGDSAMYLCASSLERGGVGNEQFFGPGTRLTVL.

This rearrangement joins TRBV7-9 to TRBJ1-1, with D unclear. Germline V gene data show CDR1 as SEHNR and CDR2 as FQNEAQ (reference sequence). This CDR3 is built from 13 residues. V shed 5 bases and J shed 3 bases, with 10 bases lying between them. CDR3 residues: CASSDDIYTEAFF. CDR3 nucleotide sequence: TGTGCCAGCAGCGACGACATTTACACTGAAGCTTTCTTT.

This rearrangement joins TRBV6-1 to TRBJ2-3; D gene ambiguous. Germline loops: CDR1 MNHNS, CDR2 SASEGT. This CDR3 contains 15 residues. Trimming shortened V by 7 bases and J by 1 base, and 15 bases separated the two germline ends. The CDR3 region has the DNA TGTGCCAGCACCCTTGACCGTACTGGCACAGATACGCAGTATTTT. This codes for CASTLDRTGTDTQYF.

The chain couples TRBV2 to TRBJ2-3; no definite D call. The CDR3 has 15 amino acids. Trimming took off 4 bases at V and 0 bases at J, with 11 bases between the two ends. Germline values: CDR1 SNHLY, CDR2 FYNNEI. In DNA, the CDR3 is TGTGCCAGCAGTGGAATAGACTCAAGCACAGATACGCAGTATTTT. It is translated as CASSGIDSSTDTQYF.

This rearrangement joins TRBV6-5 to TRBJ1-4; D remains unclear. Germline V lookup: CDR1 MNHEY, CDR2 SVGAGI. Trimming stripped 5 bases from V and 8 bases from J, with 9 bases between. The CDR3 extends over 12 amino acids. CDR3 sequence reads: CASSDTDEKLFF. CDR3 bases: TGTGCCAGCAGTGACACAGACGAAAAACTGTTTTTT.

The chain links TRBV6-5 to TRBJ1-1, with TRBD1 matching over 7 bases. The trim removed 4 bases at V and 5 bases at J, leaving 7 bases unmatched. Germline V gene sequence: CDR1 MNHEY, CDR2 SVGAGI. CDR3 length: 14 residues. CDR3: CASSFGGGRTEAFF. The CDR3 DNA is TGTGCCAGCAGTTTTGGAGGGGGCCGGACTGAAGCTTTCTTT.

The gene calls are TRBV7-3 and TRBJ1-1, with a possible D match to TRBD1 (6 bases). This CDR3 region has 15 residues. Per the germline V gene, CDR1 is SGHTA and CDR2 is FQGTGA. Between the trimmed V and J ends, which lost 2 bases and 4 bases, there was a span of 14 bases. The CDR3 loop is CASSLAGGRGTEAFF. The CDR3 nucleotides are TGTGCCAGCAGCTTAGCGGGGGGGCGCGGCACTGAAGCTTTCTTT.